Shown below are 24 T cell receptor beta chains from a single sample sequenced in a study of T cell responses to AZD1222 COVID-19 vaccine. The repertoire was sequenced with immunoSEQ multiplex PCR; TCRdb's copy has only in-frame clones and lacks some. The data contain 110,000 to 150,000 clones, 90% to 95% of them singletons. Sequences were derived from peripheral blood, sampled on day 0 of MenACWY control vaccination. These receptors were obtained from an adult in good health.

The chain is built from TRBV15 and TRBJ2-3, with TRBD2 identical over 12 bases. CDR1 and CDR2 from the germline V gene are LNHNV and YYDKDF (reference sequence). CDR3 length: 16 residues. The V and J ends lost 1 base and 4 bases, in that order; junction bases with no gene match: 3. The CDR3 DNA follows: TGTGCCACCAGCAGAGCACTAGCGGGGGGAGCAGATACGCAGTATTTT. This codes for CATSRALAGGADTQYF.

V usage is TRBV6-2 or TRBV6-3 and J usage is TRBJ2-2; a weak D match, TRBD2 (6 bases). Germline V gene sequence: CDR1 MNHEY, CDR2 SVGEGT. Trimming shortened V by 5 bases and J by 0 bases, and 7 bases separated the two germline ends. The CDR3 has 14 residues. The CDR3, as DNA: TGTGCCAGCAGTGGGGGGTCGAACACCGGGGAGCTGTTTTTT. This gives the protein CASSGGSNTGELFF.

This sequence joins TRBV2 and TRBJ1-1; D remains ambiguous. Germline CDR1 reads SNHLY; CDR2 reads FYNNEI. V shed 2 bases and J shed 4 bases, with 8 bases lying between them. The CDR3 covers 13 residues. The CDR3 region is CASSEFGSTEAFF. DNA of the CDR3: TGTGCCAGCAGTGAATTCGGGAGCACTGAAGCTTTCTTT.

The chain is built from TRBV7-9 and TRBJ2-3, with D perhaps matching TRBD1 or TRBD2 (6 bases each). From germline, CDR1 is SEHNR and CDR2 FQNEAQ (reference sequence). The CDR3 is made up of 12 amino acids. The V end was cut by 11 bases, the J end by 6 bases, with 15 bases between. CDR3 loop: CAGGLVLDTQYF. Here the CDR3 DNA reads TGTGCCGGGGGGCTAGTGTTGGATACGCAGTATTTT.

The rearrangement links TRBV19 to TRBJ2-7, with D possibly being TRBD1 (6 bases). CDR1 and CDR2 from the germline V gene are LNHDA and SQIVND (reference sequence). CDR3 length equals 12 residues. V was trimmed by 5 bases and J by 3 bases, leaving 8 bases between them. CDR3 sequence: CASSGTHYEQYF. CDR3 bases: TGTGCCAGTAGTGGGACACACTACGAGCAGTACTTC.

This chain joins TRBV5-4 and TRBJ2-7; possibly TRBD2 for D (5 bases). Germline V CDR1 and CDR2: SGHNT, YYREEE (reference sequence). The germline V and J ends were trimmed by 4 bases and 5 bases, with 16 bases remaining between them. This CDR3 comprises 14 residues. The CDR3 spells CASSPETPRDEQYF. CDR3 in DNA: TGTGCCAGCAGCCCAGAGACCCCGAGGGACGAGCAGTACTTC. Filled out from reference TRBV5-4 and TRBJ2-7, the complete variable domain reads ETGVTQSPTHLIKTRGQQVTLRCSSQSGHNTVSWYQQALGQGPQFIFQYYREEENGRGNFPPRFSGLQFPNYSSELNVNALELDDSALYLCASSPETPRDEQYFGPGTRLTVT.

Note on this clone: Germline is not matched at one junction end, which may reflect a read error. The rearrangement links TRBV10-1 to TRBJ1-3, with D uncertain. The CDR3 covers 13 residues. CDR1 is WNHNN and CDR2 is SYGVQD in the germline V gene (reference sequence). The CDR3 sequence: CASRAERGSTIYF. In DNA form, the CDR3 reads TGCGCCAGCCGAGCAGAGCGAGGAAGCACCATATATTTT.

This rearrangement joins TRBV29-1 to TRBJ1-5; the D is unclear. From germline, CDR1 is SQVTM and CDR2 ANQGSEA. Trimming took 4 bases from V and 3 from J, leaving 7 bases between them. CDR3 length: 12 amino acids. This CDR3 reads CSVGSTNQPQHF. The CDR3 bases are TGCAGCGTTGGCAGTACCAATCAGCCCCAGCATTTT.

The rearrangement joins TRBV7-3 to TRBJ1-1, with TRBD1 as a possible D gene (5 bases). The CDR3 loop spans 17 amino acids. V lost 0 bases and J lost 0, with 14 bases in between. CDR1 and CDR2 from the germline V gene are SGHTA and FQGTGA. The CDR3 spells CASSLTVGPGVNTEAFF. CDR3 bases: TGTGCCAGCAGCTTAACGGTGGGGCCGGGCGTGAACACTGAAGCTTTCTTT.

The chain links TRBV11-2 to TRBJ1-2, with D tentatively TRBD1 (5 bases). CDR1 and CDR2 (germline): SGHAT, FQNNGV. V gave up 3 bases and J gave up 4 bases, with 9 bases separating them. The CDR3 loop spans 13 amino acids. The CDR3 loop reads CASSFGGFYGYTF. DNA for the CDR3: TGTGCCAGCAGCTTCGGGGGATTCTATGGCTACACCTTC.

A single count supports this clone. This chain links TRBV7-9 with TRBJ2-1; TRBD1 is a possible D gene (5 bases). Trimming removed 11 bases at V and 2 bases at J, with 16 bases between. This CDR3 region has 14 residues. Germline-derived CDR1 and CDR2 are SEHNR and FQNEAQ (reference sequence). CDR3 sequence (DNA): TGTGCCTCCCCCCAGGGATTGACCTACAATGAGCAGTTCTTC. Protein: CASPQGLTYNEQFF.

The chain has TRBV7-3 and TRBJ2-1; perhaps TRBD2 as D (5 bases). Trimming pared 1 base from V and 5 bases from J, leaving 12 bases between. Germline V gene sequence: CDR1 SGHTA, CDR2 FQGTGA. CDR3 length: 15 amino acids. CDR3 region: CASSLMSGVNNEQFF. CDR3 bases: TGTGCCAGCAGCTTAATGAGCGGAGTGAACAATGAGCAGTTCTTC. Using reference TRBV7-3 and TRBJ2-1 for the parts outside the CDR3, the full variable domain is GAGVSQTPSNKVTEKGKYVELRCDPISGHTALYWYRQSLGQGPEFLIYFQGTGAADDSGLPNDRFFAVRPEGSVSTLKIQRTERGDSAVYLCASSLMSGVNNEQFFGPGTRLTVL.

CDR3 DNA: TGTGCCAGCAGCCAAGATATTCAAGGCACCTATAATTCACCCCTCCACTTT. Encoded protein: CASSQDIQGTYNSPLHF. The J gene is TRBJ1-6, the V gene TRBV4-2; D remains ambiguous. The CDR3 is 17 amino acids. Per germline, CDR1 LGHNA and CDR2 YNFKEQ. Deletions cut 0 bases from V and 2 bases from J, with 11 bases between.

The rearrangement links TRBV28 to TRBJ2-1; 7 bases line up with TRBD1. The CDR3 spans 15 residues. Trimming took 7 bases from V and 5 from J; bases not matched to a gene: 11. The germline gives CDR1 MDHEN, CDR2 SYDVKM. The CDR3 loop is CASMRTGPKNNEQFF. The CDR3, as DNA: TGTGCCAGCATGAGGACAGGCCCTAAAAACAATGAGCAGTTCTTC.

The rearrangement uses TRBV18 and TRBJ2-3; TRBD2 aligns across 13 bases. Looked up from germline, CDR1 is KGHSH and CDR2 is LQKENI. There are 16 residues in the CDR3. J was trimmed by 8 bases and V by 4 bases; bases with no gene match: 9. Here the CDR3 DNA reads TGTGCCAGCTCACGAAATGGACTAGCGGGAGATGCTACGCAGTATTTT. The encoded protein is CASSRNGLAGDATQYF.

V usage is TRBV6-5 and J usage is TRBJ2-1, with 12 bases matching TRBD2. Unmatched junction bases numbered 8, after V lost 6 bases and J lost 8 bases. CDR1 is MNHEY, CDR2 SVGAGI, per germline. The CDR3 is 15 amino acids. As DNA, the CDR3 is TGTGCCAGCAGCCGACTAGCGGGAGACTTAGATGAGCAGTTCTTC. This codes for CASSRLAGDLDEQFF.

This rearrangement joins TRBV19 to TRBJ1-3; no definite D call. CDR1 and CDR2 from the germline V gene are LNHDA and SQIVND (reference sequence). With 5 bases removed from V and 2 bases from J, the gap between germline ends came to 7 bases. This CDR3 contains 13 residues. CDR3 amino acids: CASSLEAGNTIYF. For the CDR3, the DNA is TGTGCCAGTAGTCTGGAAGCTGGAAACACCATATATTTT.

The chain links TRBV4-2 to TRBJ2-1, with 7 bases fitting TRBD2. The CDR3 covers 16 residues. J gave up 7 bases and V 0 bases, and 9 bases lay outside the gene matches. Germline V lookup: CDR1 LGHNA, CDR2 YNFKEQ. DNA of the CDR3: TGTGCCAGCAGCCAAGATAGAACGGGAGGAGGTAATGAGCAGTTCTTC. It encodes CASSQDRTGGGNEQFF.

Comments on this clone: One junction end disagrees with the germline gene, perhaps due to a read error. J is TRBJ1-2 and V is TRBV3-1 (or the pseudogene TRBV3-2); 9 bases align to TRBD1. The CDR3 contains 15 residues. Germline CDR1 and CDR2: LGHDT and YNNKEL (reference sequence). CDR3 in amino acids: CASRQGGTGIYGYTF. In nucleotides, the CDR3 is TGTGCCAGCAGGCAAGGAGGGACAGGGATCTATGGCTACACCTTC.

This chain joins TRBV2 and TRBJ1-6; 8 bases agree with TRBD1. V dropped 4 bases and J dropped 1; count of bases not matched to a gene: 6. The germline gives CDR1 SNHLY, CDR2 FYNNEI. The CDR3 loop spans 17 amino acids. The CDR3 DNA follows: TGTGCCAGCAGTGTACGACAGGGGTTTTCCTATAATTCACCCCTCCACTTT. It translates to CASSVRQGFSYNSPLHF. The full variable domain, its missing parts supplied by reference TRBV2 and TRBJ1-6, is EPEVTQTPSHQVTQMGQEVILRCVPISNHLYFYWYRQILGQKVEFLVSFYNNEISEKSEIFDDQFSVERPDGSNFTLKIRSTKLEDSAMYFCASSVRQGFSYNSPLHFGNGTRLTVT.

The V call is TRBV2, the J call TRBJ1-3, with D perhaps TRBD1 (6 bases). The CDR3 has 13 amino acids. V shed 6 bases and J shed 3 bases, with 9 bases lying between them. Germline loops: CDR1 SNHLY, CDR2 FYNNEI. The CDR3 DNA reads TGTGCCAGCAGACAGGGTATTGGAAACACCATATATTTT. As protein: CASRQGIGNTIYF.

This sequence joins TRBV21-1 and TRBJ1-1. TRBV21-1 is assigned pseudogene status. The CDR3 covers 16 residues. CDR3 sequence: CASSKGYSSSGTEAFF. The CDR3 coding sequence is TGTGCCAGCAGCAAAGGATACAGTAGTTCGGGCACTGAAGCTTTCTTT.

The V gene is TRBV24-1, the J gene TRBJ2-7; D might be TRBD1 (6 bases). The germline CDR1 and CDR2 sequences are KGHDR and SFDVKD. The V end lost 12 bases, the J end lost 0 bases, and 14 bases lay between the germline ends. This CDR3 is built from 13 residues. The CDR3 here is CAVQGLSSYEQYF. CDR3 nucleotides: TGTGCCGTACAGGGTCTATCCTCCTACGAGCAGTACTTC.

The V call is TRBV6-5, the J call TRBJ2-4, with D possibly TRBD2 on 6 matching bases. The CDR3 is 15 amino acids. CDR1 and CDR2 (germline): MNHEY, SVGAGI. The germline V and J ends were trimmed by 8 bases and 0 bases, with 14 bases remaining between them. The CDR3 loop is CASGRDSIAKNIQYF. CDR3 sequence (DNA): TGTGCCAGCGGACGGGACTCCATAGCCAAAAACATTCAGTACTTC.